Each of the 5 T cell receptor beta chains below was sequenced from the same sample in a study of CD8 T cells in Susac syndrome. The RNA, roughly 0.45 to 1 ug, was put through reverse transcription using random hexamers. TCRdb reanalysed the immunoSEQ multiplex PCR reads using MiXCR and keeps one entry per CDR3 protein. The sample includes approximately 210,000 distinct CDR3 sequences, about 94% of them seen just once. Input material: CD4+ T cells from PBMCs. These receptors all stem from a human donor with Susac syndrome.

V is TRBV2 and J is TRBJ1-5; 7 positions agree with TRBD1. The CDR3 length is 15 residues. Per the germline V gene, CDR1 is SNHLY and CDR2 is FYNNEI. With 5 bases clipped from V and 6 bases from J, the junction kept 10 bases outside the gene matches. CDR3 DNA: TGTGCCAGCAGTTTACAGGGGACGGGTTTTCAGCCCCAGCATTTT. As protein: CASSLQGTGFQPQHF.

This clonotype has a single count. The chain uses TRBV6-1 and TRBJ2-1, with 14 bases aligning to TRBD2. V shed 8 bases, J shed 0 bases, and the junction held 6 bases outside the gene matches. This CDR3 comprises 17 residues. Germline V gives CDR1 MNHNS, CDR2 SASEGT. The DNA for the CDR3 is TGTGCCAGCGAGGGGACTAGCGGGGGCCTCTCCTACAATGAGCAGTTCTTC. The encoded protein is CASEGTSGGLSYNEQFF.

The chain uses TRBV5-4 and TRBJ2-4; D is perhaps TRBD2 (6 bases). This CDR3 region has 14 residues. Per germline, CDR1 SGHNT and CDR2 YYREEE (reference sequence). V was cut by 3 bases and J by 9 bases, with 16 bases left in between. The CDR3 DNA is TGTGCCAGCAGCTCCGGGGGACCAGGACCCATTCAGTACTTC. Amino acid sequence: CASSSGGPGPIQYF.

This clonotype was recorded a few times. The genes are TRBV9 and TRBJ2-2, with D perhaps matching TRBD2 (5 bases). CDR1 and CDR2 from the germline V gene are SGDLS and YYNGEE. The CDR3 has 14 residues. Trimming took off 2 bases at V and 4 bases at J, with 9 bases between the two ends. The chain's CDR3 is CASSVSGSTGELFF. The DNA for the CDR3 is TGTGCCAGCAGCGTTTCTGGGAGCACCGGGGAGCTGTTTTTT.

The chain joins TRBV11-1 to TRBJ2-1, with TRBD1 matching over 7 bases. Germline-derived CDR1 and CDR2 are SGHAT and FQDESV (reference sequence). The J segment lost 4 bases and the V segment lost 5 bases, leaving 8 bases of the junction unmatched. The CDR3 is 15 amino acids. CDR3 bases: TGTGCCAGCAGCCCCGAGGGACAGCTGTACAATGAGCAGTTCTTC. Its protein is CASSPEGQLYNEQFF.